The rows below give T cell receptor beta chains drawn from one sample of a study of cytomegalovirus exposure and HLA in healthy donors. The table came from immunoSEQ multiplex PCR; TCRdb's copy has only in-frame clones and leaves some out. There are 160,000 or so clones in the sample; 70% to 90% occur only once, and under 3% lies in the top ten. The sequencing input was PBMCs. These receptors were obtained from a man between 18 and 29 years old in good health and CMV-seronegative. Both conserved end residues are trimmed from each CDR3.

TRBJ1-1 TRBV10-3 AIRETGNTEAF
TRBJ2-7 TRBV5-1 ASSLAGQGYEQY
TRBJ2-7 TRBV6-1 ASSVQKGGYEQY
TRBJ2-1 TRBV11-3 ASSLGETGFNNEQF
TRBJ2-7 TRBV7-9 ASSSPLTGVSSSYEQY
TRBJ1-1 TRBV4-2 ASSQSGGTEAF
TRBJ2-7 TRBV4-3 ASSQDRGPPYEQY
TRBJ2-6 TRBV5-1 ASSFTSGGSGANVLT
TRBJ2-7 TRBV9 ASSPPTSGPTYEQY
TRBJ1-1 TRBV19 ASSPGGLTEAF
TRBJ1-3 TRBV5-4 ASSRQQEAGNTIY
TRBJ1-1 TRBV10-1 ASSTGFTEAF
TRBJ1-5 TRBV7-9 ASSLAGHGNQPQH
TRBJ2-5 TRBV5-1 ASSLGSNQETQY
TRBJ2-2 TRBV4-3 ASSQDSSYTGELF
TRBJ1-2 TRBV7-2 ASSSWDRGNSGYT
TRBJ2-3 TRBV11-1 ASSRRASGYTDTQY
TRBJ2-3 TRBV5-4 ASSLIADTQY
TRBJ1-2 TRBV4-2 ASSPAHTGGLYGYT
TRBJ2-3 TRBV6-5 ASRRTDTSTDTQY